The entry below gives a single TCR beta chain sequence along with its context. Its cognate antigen is unknown. The source of the sample is a study of shared clonotypes between healthy human individuals. Overall study context: The donor pool was made up of two women and a few men aged 18 to 49. Study observations and caveats: The diversity represented, both genetic and in exposure history, was limited by few donors.

Germline V gene lookup returns CDR1 MGHRA and CDR2 YSYEKL. V trimming: 1 base; J trimming: 4 bases; junction bases outside the gene matches: 4. The CDR3 is made up of 15 amino acids. The material for each subset, its genomic DNA, was split evenly across several immunoSEQ plates. Authors' data handling: Sequence data from immunoSEQ were junction-only and lacked quality scores; consequently, filtering differed. TCRdb's copy holds only in-frame clones and misses some; the assay was immunoSEQ multiplex PCR. That table gives V, J and clone size, and the DNA gave D and trimming. This repertoire shows roughly 2.6 million clones, over 85% found once; its top ten account for about 0.13%.

The sample comprised naive CD4+ T cells sorted from blood. This sample's subset: CD45RA+ positively selected. The rearrangement joins TRBV4-1 to TRBJ2-7; 10 bases are a match to TRBD2. The receptor comes from a man younger than 35 in good health. Here the CDR3 reads CASSQVALAGYEQYF. The CDR3 nucleotides are TGCGCCAGCAGCCAAGTAGCACTAGCGGGGTACGAGCAGTACTTC.